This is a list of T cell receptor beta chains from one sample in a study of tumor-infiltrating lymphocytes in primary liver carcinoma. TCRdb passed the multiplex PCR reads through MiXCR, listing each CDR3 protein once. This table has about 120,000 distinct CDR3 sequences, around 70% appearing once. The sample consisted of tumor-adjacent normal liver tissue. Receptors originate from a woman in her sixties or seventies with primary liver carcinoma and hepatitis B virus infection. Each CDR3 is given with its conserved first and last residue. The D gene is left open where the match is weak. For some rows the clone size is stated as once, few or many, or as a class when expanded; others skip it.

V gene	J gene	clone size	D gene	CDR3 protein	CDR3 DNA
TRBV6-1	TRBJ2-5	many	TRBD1	CASSERDRQGTQYF	TGTGCCAGCAGTGAACGGGACAGACAGGGGACCCAGTACTTC
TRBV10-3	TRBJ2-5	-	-	CAISESTAQETQYF	TGTGCCATCAGTGAGTCGACAGCCCAAGAGACCCAATACTTC
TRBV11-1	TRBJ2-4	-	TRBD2	CASCFPGTSGTENIQYF	TGTGCGAGCTGCTTTCCCGGGACTAGCGGGACCGAAAACATTCAGTACTTC
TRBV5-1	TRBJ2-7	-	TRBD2	CASSLGGRGLYEQYF	TGCGCCAGCAGCTTGGGAGGGAGGGGTCTCTACGAGCAGTACTTC
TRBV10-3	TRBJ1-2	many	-	CAIAPDSYGYTF	TGTGCCATCGCGCCGGACAGCTATGGCTACACCTTC
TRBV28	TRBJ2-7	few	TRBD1	CASSLSVPTGISLYEQYF	TGTGCCAGCAGTTTAAGTGTGCCGACAGGGATATCCCTCTACGAGCAGTACTTC
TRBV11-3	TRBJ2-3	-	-	CASSHRTSIDTQYF	TGTGCCAGCAGCCACCGGACAAGCATAGATACGCAGTATTTT
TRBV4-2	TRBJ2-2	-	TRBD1	CAGSQEGQGAPGELFF	TGTGCCGGCAGTCAAGAAGGGCAGGGGGCGCCCGGGGAGCTGTTTTTT
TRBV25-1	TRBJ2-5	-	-	CASSVRAVSAFQVTLYF	TGTGCCAGCAGTGTTCGGGCAGTGTCCGCTTTCCAAGTGACCCTGTACTTC
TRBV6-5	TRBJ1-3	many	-	CASSYSMGARSTIYF	TGTGCCAGCAGTTACTCGATGGGGGCGCGATCCACCATATATTTT
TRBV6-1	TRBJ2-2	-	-	CASSVEPSGSLSGELLF	TGTGCCAGCAGTGTAGAGCCTAGTGGGAGTCTTTCCGGGGAGCTGCTTTTT
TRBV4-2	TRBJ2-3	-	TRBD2	CAISQGIAGRNMQYF	TGTGCCATCAGCCAAGGAATAGCGGGACGGAATATGCAGTATTTT
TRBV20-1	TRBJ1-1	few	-	CSARMGNTEAFF	TGCAGTGCGCGGATGGGGAACACTGAAGCTTTCTTT
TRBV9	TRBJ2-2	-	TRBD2	CASSLGGTTASELFF	TGTGCCAGCAGCCTCGGGGGGACCACAGCGTCGGAACTGTTTTTT
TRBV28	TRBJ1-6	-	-	CASSFEQDSPLHF	TGTGCCAGCAGTTTTGAGCAAGATTCACCGCTCCACTTT
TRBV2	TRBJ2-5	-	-	CASSRGRQETQYF	TGTGCCAGCAGCCGGGGACGACAAGAGACCCAGTACTTC
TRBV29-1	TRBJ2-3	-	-	CSTNADTQYF	TGCAGTACTAACGCAGATACGCAGTATTTT
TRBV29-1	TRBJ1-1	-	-	CIVLWARTEAFF	TGCATTGTACTGTGGGCTCGCACTGAAGCTTTCTTT
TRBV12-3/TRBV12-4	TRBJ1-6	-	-	CACSLGGRYSPLHF	TGTGCCTGCAGTTTGGGGGGACGCTATTCACCCCTCCACTTT
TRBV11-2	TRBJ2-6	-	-	CASSPRLGDSGANVLTF	TGTGCCAGCAGCCCCCGTTTGGGGGACTCTGGGGCCAACGTCCTGACTTTC
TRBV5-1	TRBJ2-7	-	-	CASRDTVESSYEQYF	TGCGCAAGCAGGGATACGGTGGAGAGCTCCTACGAGCAGTACTTC
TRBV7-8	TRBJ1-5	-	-	CARSLTRGHQPQHF	TGTGCCAGAAGCCTAACAAGGGGTCATCAGCCCCAGCATTTT
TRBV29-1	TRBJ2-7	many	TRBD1	CSVALLSGGYEQYF	TGCAGCGTTGCCCTACTGTCAGGGGGATACGAGCAGTACTTC
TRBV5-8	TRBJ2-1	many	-	CASSPPRWYNEQFF	TGTGCCAGCAGCCCCCCGAGGTGGTACAATGAGCAGTTCTTC
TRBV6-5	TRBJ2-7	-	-	CVSSYVRSSYELYF	TGTGTCAGCAGTTACGTCAGGAGCTCCTACGAGCTGTACTTC
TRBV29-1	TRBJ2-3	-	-	CSVRRGVSTDTQYF	TGCAGCGTACGCAGGGGGGTGAGCACAGATACGCAGTATTTT
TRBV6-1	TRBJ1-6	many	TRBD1	CASSATGTGGSPLHF	TGTGCCAGCAGTGCGACCGGGACAGGGGGGTCACCCCTCCACTTT
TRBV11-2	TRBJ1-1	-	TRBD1	CASSSKTGDWSTEAFF	TGTGCCAGCAGCTCCAAAACAGGGGATTGGAGCACTGAAGCTTTCTTT
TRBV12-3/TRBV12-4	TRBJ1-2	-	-	CASSLTVSGGGYTF	TGTGCCAGTAGCCTGACAGTTAGCGGCGGTGGCTACACCTTC
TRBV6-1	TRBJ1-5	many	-	CASSEDGQDFYSNQPQHF	TGTGCCAGCAGTGAAGACGGGCAGGATTTTTATAGCAATCAGCCCCAGCATTTT
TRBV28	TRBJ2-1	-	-	CASSPQIRSSYDEQFF	TGTGCCAGCAGCCCCCAGATTCGGAGCTCCTACGATGAGCAGTTCTTC
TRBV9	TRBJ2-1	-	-	CASSARPFLPGFSYNEQFF	TGTGCCAGCAGCGCCCGCCCCTTTCTTCCGGGATTCTCCTACAATGAGCAGTTCTTC
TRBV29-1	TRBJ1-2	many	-	CSVVGGRGYTF	TGCAGCGTTGTTGGGGGCCGGGGCTACACCTTC
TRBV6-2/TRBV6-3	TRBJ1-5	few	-	CASSSAAGIQPQHF	TGTGCCAGCAGTTCGGCCGCAGGGATTCAGCCCCAGCATTTT
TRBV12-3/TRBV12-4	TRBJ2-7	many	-	CASSLGPTTYEQYF	TGTGCCAGCAGTTTAGGACCAACTACCTACGAGCAGTACTTC
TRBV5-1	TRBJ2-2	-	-	CTSRHVGGSTGELFF	TGCACCAGCAGGCATGTCGGGGGTTCCACCGGAGAGCTGTTTTTT
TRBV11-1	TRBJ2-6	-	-	CASSTRTGTPGANVLTF	TGTGCTAGCAGCACCAGAACAGGGACTCCTGGGGCCAACGTCCTGACTTTC
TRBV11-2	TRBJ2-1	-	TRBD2	CASNLGLVSGGPNEQFF	TGTGCCAGCAACTTGGGTCTGGTATCGGGAGGGCCGAATGAGCAGTTCTTC
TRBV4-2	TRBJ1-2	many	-	CASSQEQSSSYGYTF	TGTGCCAGCAGCCAAGAACAGTCCTCGAGCTATGGCTACACCTTC
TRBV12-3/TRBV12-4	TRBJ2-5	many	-	CASSDGVLQETQYF	TGTGCCAGCAGTGACGGGGTGTTACAAGAGACCCAGTACTTC
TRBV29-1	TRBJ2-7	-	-	CSDARGVPYEQYF	TGCAGCGATGCGAGGGGGGTCCCCTACGAGCAGTACTTC
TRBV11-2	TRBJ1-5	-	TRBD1	CAGSLDRGPDTQHF	TGTGCCGGCAGCCTAGACAGGGGGCCAGATACGCAGCATTTT
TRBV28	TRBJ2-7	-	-	CASGFVWIPKYEQYF	TGTGCCAGCGGCTTTGTGTGGATACCCAAGTACGAGCAGTACTTC
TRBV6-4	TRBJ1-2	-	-	CASSATRDYSYTF	TGTGCCAGCAGTGCGACAAGGGACTATAGCTACACCTTC
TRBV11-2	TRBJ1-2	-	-	CASSLGPRQSINYGYTF	TGTGCCAGCAGCCTAGGCCCCAGACAGAGTATTAACTATGGCTACACATTC
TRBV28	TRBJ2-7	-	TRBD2	CVSSRLGRAMGF	TGTGTCAGCTCCCGGCTCGGGAGGGCCATGGGCTTC
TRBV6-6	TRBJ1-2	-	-	CASNYVTGFGYTF	TGTGCCAGCAATTACGTCACAGGGTTTGGCTACACCTTC
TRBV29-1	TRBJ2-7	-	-	CSVVGELSYEQYF	TGCAGCGTTGTCGGGGAGCTCTCCTACGAACAGTACTTC
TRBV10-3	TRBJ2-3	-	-	CAISEPSPQDTQYF	TGTGCCATCAGTGAGCCTAGCCCACAAGATACGCAGTATTTT
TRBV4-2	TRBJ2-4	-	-	CASCQEVQTIQYF	TGTGCCAGCTGCCAAGAGGTTCAAACCATTCAGTACTTC
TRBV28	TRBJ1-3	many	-	CASSFENSGNTIYF	TGTGCCAGCAGTTTTGAGAACTCTGGAAACACCATATATTTT
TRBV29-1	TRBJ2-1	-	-	CSGRVGGNEQFF	TGTAGTGGCCGAGTTGGGGGCAATGAGCAGTTCTTC
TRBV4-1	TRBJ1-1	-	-	CVSSQVQRTLKNTEAFF	TGCGTCAGCAGCCAAGTCCAGCGTACTTTAAAGAACACTGAAGCTTTCTTT
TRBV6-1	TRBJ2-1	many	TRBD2	CASSRTSGTFNEQFF	TGTGCCAGCAGTCGGACTAGCGGTACTTTCAATGAGCAGTTCTTC
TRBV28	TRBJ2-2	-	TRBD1	CASSLWAGTGVPEWFRPGELFF	TGTGCAAGCAGTTTATGGGCCGGGACAGGGGTACCTGAGTGGTTTAGACCCGGGGAGCTGTTTTTT
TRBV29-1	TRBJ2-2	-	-	CSVEQGSTGELFF	TGCAGCGTTGAACAGGGGAGCACTGGGGAGCTGTTTTTT
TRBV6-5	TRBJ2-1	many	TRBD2	CASSHTSGVHNEQFF	TGTGCCAGCAGTCATACTAGCGGGGTACACAATGAGCAGTTCTTC
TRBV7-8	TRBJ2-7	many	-	CASSPLPQSARYEQYF	TGTGCCAGCAGCCCCCTCCCACAGAGTGCCCGCTACGAGCAGTACTTC
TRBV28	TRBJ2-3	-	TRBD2	CASSSSGTSGRPSADTHYF	TGTGCCAGCAGTTCTTCCGGGACTAGCGGCAGGCCTAGCGCAGATACGCACTATTTT